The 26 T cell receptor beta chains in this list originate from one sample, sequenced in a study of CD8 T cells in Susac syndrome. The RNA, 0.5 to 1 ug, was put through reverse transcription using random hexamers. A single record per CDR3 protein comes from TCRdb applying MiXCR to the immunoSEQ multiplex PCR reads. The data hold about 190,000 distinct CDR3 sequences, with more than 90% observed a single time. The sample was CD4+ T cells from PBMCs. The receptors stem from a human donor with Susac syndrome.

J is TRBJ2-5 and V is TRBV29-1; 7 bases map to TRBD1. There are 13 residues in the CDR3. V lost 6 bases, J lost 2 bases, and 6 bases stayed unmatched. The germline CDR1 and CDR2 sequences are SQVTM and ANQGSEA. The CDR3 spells CSVRQGFQETQYF. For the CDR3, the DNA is TGCAGCGTACGACAGGGTTTTCAAGAGACCCAGTACTTC.

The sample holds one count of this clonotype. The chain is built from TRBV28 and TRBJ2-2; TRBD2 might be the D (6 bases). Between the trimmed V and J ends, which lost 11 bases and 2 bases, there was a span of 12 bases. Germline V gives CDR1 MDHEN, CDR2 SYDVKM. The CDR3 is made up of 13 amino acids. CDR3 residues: CAGGTINTGELFF. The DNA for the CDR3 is TGTGCCGGCGGGACCATAAACACCGGGGAGCTGTTTTTT.

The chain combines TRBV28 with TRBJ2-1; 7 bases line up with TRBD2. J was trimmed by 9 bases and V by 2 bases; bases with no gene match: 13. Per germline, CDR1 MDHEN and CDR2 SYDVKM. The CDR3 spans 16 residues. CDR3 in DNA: TGTGCCAGCAGTTTACTCGGGGGGATCCACAATGGTGAGCAGTTCTTC. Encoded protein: CASSLLGGIHNGEQFF. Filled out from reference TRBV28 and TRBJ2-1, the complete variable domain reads DVKVTQSSRYLVKRTGEKVFLECVQDMDHENMFWYRQDPGLGLRLIYFSYDVKMKEKGDIPEGYSVSREKKERFSLILESASTNQTSMYLCASSLLGGIHNGEQFFGPGTRLTVL.

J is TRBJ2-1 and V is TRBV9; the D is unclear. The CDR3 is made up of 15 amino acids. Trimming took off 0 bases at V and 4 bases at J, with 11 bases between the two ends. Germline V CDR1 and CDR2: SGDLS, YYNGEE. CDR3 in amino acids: CASSVGSDGYNEQFF. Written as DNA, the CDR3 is TGTGCCAGCAGCGTAGGTTCCGACGGATACAATGAGCAGTTCTTC.

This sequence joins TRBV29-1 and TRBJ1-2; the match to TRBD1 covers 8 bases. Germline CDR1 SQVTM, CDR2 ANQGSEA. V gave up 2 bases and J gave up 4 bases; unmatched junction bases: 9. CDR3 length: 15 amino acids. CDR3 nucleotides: TGCAGCGTTGAAATGGGGGACAGGACCATCTATGGCTACACCTTC. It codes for CSVEMGDRTIYGYTF.

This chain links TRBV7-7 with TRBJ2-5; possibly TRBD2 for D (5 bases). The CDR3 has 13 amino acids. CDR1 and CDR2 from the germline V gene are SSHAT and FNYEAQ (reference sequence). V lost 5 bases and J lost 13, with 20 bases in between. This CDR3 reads CASSPIPDSPPYF. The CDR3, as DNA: TGTGCCAGCAGCCCGATACCGGACTCCCCCCCGTACTTC.

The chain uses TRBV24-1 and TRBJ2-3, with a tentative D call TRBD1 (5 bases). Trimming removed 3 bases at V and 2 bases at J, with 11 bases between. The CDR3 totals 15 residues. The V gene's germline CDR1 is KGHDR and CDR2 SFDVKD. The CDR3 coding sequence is TGTGCCACCAGTGATCACAGGCTTAACACAGATACGCAGTATTTT. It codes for CATSDHRLNTDTQYF.

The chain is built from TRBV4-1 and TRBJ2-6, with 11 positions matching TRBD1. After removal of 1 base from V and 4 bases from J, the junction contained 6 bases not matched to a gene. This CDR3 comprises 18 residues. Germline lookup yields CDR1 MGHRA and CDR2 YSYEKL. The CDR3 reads CASSQAGTGGRGANVLTF. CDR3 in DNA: TGCGCCAGCAGCCAAGCCGGGACAGGGGGGAGGGGGGCCAACGTCCTGACTTTC.

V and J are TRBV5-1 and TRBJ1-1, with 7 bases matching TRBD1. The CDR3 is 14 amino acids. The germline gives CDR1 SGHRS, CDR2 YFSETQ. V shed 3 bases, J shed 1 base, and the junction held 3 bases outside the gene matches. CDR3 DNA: TGCGCCAGCAGCTCGGGACAGTGGAACACTGAAGCTTTCTTT. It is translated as CASSSGQWNTEAFF. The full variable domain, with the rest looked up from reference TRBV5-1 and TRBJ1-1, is KAGVTQTPRYLIKTRGQQVTLSCSPISGHRSVSWYQQTPGQGLQFLFEYFSETQRNKGNFPGRFSGRQFSNSRSEMNVSTLELGDSALYLCASSSGQWNTEAFFGQGTRLTVV.

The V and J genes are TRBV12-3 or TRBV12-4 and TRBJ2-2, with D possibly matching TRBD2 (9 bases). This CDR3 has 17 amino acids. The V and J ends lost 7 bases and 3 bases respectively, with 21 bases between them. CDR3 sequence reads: CASTAGGAGGYTGELFF. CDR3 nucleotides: TGTGCCAGCACCGCGGGGGGGGCAGGGGGCTACACCGGGGAGCTGTTTTTT.

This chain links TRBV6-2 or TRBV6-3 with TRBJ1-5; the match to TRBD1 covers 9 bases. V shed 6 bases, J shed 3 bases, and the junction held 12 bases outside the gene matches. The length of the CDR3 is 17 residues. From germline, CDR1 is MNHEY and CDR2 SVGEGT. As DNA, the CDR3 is TGTGCCAGCAGCCGAACTCCGGGACAGGGACACAATCAGCCCCAGCATTTT. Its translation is CASSRTPGQGHNQPQHF.

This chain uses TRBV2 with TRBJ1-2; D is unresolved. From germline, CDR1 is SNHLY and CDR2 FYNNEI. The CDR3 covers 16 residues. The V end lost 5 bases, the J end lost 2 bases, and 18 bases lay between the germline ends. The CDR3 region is CASSRGGGVSNYGYTF. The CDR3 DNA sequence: TGTGCCAGCAGTCGGGGAGGCGGGGTTTCCAACTATGGCTACACCTTC.

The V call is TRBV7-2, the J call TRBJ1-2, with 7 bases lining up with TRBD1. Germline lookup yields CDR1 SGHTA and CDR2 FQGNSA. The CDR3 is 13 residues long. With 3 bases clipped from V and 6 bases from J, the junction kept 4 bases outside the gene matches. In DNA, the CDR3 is TGTGCCAGCAGCTTGGTACAGGGGAATGGCTACACCTTC. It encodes CASSLVQGNGYTF. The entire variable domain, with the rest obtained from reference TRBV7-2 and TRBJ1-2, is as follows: GAGVSQSPSNKVTEKGKDVELRCDPISGHTALYWYRQSLGQGLEFLIYFQGNSAPDKSGLPSDRFSAERTGGSVSTLTIQRTQQEDSAVYLCASSLVQGNGYTFGSGTRLTVV.

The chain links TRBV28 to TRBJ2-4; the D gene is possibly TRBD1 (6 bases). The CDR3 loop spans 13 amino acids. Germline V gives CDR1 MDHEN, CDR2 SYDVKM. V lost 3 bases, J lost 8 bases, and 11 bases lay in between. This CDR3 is CASSFPGQHIQYF. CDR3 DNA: TGTGCCAGCAGTTTCCCCGGACAGCACATTCAGTACTTC.

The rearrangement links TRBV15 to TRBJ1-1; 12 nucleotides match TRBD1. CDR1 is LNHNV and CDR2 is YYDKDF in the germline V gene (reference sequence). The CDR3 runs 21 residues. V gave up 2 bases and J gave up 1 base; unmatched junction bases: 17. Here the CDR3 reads CATSRWKRDRGRWGENTEAFF. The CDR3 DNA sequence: TGTGCCACCAGCAGATGGAAACGGGACAGGGGGCGGTGGGGCGAGAACACTGAAGCTTTCTTT.

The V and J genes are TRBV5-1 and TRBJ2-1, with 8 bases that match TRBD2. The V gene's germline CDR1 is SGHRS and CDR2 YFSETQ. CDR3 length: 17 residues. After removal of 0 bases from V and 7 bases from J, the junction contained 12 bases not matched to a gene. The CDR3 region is CASSLAGISGDTNEQFF. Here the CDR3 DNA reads TGCGCCAGCAGCTTGGCGGGCATTAGCGGGGATACTAATGAGCAGTTCTTC.

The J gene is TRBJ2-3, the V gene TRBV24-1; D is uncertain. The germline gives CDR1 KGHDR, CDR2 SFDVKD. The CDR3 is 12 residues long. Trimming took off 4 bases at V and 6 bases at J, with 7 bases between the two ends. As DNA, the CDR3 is TGTGCCACCAGTGACCCGGGCGATACGCAGTATTTT. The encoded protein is CATSDPGDTQYF.

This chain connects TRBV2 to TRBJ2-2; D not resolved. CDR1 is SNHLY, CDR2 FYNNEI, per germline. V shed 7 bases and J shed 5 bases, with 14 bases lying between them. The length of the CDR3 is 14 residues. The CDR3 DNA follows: TGTGCCAGCACGAACAGCCGGTGGACCGGGGAGCTGTTTTTT. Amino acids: CASTNSRWTGELFF. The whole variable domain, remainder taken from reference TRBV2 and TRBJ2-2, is EPEVTQTPSHQVTQMGQEVILRCVPISNHLYFYWYRQILGQKVEFLVSFYNNEISEKSEIFDDQFSVERPDGSNFTLKIRSTKLEDSAMYFCASTNSRWTGELFFGEGSRLTVL.

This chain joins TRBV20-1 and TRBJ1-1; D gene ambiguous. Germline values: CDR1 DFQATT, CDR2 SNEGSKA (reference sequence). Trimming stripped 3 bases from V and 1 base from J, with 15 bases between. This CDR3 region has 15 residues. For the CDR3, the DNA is TGCAGTGCTAGCCCCCCCCGGGTGGGGAACACTGAAGCTTTCTTT. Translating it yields CSASPPRVGNTEAFF.

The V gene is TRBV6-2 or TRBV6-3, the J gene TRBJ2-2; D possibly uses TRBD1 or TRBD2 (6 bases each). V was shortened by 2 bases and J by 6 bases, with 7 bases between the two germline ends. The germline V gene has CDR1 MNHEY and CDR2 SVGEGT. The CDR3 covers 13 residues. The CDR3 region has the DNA TGTGCCAGCAGTTACCGGGGGCCCGGGGAGCTGTTTTTT. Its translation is CASSYRGPGELFF.

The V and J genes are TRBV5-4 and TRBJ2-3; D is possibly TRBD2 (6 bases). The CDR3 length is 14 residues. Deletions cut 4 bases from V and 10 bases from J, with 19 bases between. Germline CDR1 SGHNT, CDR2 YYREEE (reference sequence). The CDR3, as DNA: TGTGCCAGCAGCCACGACGGGACTGGCAACTCGCAGTATTTT. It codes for CASSHDGTGNSQYF. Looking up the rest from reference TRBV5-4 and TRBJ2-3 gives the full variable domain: ETGVTQSPTHLIKTRGQQVTLRCSSQSGHNTVSWYQQALGQGPQFIFQYYREEENGRGNFPPRFSGLQFPNYSSELNVNALELDDSALYLCASSHDGTGNSQYFGPGTRLTVL.

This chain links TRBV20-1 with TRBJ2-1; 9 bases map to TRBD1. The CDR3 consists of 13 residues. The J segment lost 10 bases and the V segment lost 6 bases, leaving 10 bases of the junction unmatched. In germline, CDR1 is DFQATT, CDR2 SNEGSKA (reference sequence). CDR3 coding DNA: TGCAGTGCCGGGACAGGGTTTAGCGGCGAGCAGTTCTTC. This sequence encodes CSAGTGFSGEQFF.

The CDR3 loop is CASRAGTNYNEQFF. The CDR3 DNA follows: TGTGCCAGCAGAGCCGGGACTAACTACAATGAGCAGTTCTTC. The V gene is TRBV2, the J gene TRBJ2-1; TRBD2 matches at 7 bases. The CDR3 consists of 14 residues. V trimming: 6 bases; J trimming: 3 bases; junction bases outside the gene matches: 5. CDR1 is SNHLY and CDR2 is FYNNEI in the germline V gene.

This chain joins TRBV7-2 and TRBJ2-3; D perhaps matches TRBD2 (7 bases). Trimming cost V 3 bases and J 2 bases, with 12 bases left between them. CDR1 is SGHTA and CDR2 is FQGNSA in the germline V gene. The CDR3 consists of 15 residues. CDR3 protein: CASSLTRGLTDTQYF. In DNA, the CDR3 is TGTGCCAGCAGCTTGACGCGGGGGCTCACAGATACGCAGTATTTT.

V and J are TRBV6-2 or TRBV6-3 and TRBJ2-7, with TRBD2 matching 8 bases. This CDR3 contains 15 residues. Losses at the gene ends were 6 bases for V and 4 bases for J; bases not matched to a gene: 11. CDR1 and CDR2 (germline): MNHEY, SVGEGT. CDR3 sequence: CASRDGGAGSYEQYF. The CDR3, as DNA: TGTGCCAGCAGAGACGGGGGGGCAGGTTCATACGAGCAGTACTTC.

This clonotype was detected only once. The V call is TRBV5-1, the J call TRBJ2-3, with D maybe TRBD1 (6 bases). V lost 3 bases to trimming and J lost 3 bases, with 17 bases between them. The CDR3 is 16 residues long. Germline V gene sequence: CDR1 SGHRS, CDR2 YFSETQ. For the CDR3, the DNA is TGCGCCAGCAGCTCCCTAGGGGACACGACGACAGATACGCAGTATTTT. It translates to CASSSLGDTTTDTQYF.